This note documents a single T cell receptor beta chain sequence. Profiling relied on immunoSEQ multiplex PCR, and the TCRdb table lists in-frame clones only, not all of them. The data show about 74,000 clones, roughly nine tenths seen once. These data come from a study of T cell changes during pregnancy in multiple sclerosis. V lost 7 bases and J 4 bases, leaving 13 bases between the germline ends. Per germline, CDR1 MNHNS and CDR2 SASEGT. The CDR3 is 13 residues long. The chain has TRBV6-1 and TRBJ1-2; D call uncertain. The sequencing used peripheral blood, collected before pregnancy. This TCR came from a female donor with multiple sclerosis, enrolled in a pregnancy study. CDR3 nucleotides: TGTGCCAGCACCCCGATGCGGGGCTATGGCTACACCTTC. Amino acids: CASTPMRGYGYTF.